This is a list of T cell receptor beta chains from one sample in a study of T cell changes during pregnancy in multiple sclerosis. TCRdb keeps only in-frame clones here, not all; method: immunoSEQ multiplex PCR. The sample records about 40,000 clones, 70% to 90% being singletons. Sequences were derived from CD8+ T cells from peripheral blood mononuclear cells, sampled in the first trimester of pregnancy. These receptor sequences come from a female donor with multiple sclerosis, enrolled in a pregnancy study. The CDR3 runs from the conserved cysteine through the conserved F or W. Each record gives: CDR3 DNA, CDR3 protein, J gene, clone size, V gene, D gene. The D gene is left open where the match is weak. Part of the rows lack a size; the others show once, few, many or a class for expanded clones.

DNA: TGTGCCAGCAGCTTACCCCCGGACAGGGTAAATGGAAACACCATATATTTT
CDR3: CASSLPPDRVNGNTIYF
J: TRBJ1-3
size: NA
V: TRBV7-3
D: TRBD1

DNA: TGTGCCAGCGCTGAGGGCGGGGGGGCCTCAGAGACCCAGTACTTC
CDR3: CASAEGGGASETQYF
J: TRBJ2-5
size: NA
V: TRBV9
D: TRBD2

DNA: TGCGCCAGCAGCCAAGATGGGGACGGGACTAGCGCCGGGGGCACAGATACGCAGTATTTT
CDR3: CASSQDGDGTSAGGTDTQYF
J: TRBJ2-3
size: NA
V: TRBV4-3
D: TRBD2

DNA: TGTGCCAGCAGTGCCCAGGGGGGTAACGAGCAGTACTTC
CDR3: CASSAQGGNEQYF
J: TRBJ2-7
size: NA
V: TRBV25-1
D: NA

DNA: TGTGCCAGCAGCCCCTTCCAGGGGGTTCTAAGCTCCTACGAGCAGTACTTC
CDR3: CASSPFQGVLSSYEQYF
J: TRBJ2-7
size: once
V: TRBV5-5
D: TRBD1

DNA: TGCGCCAGCAGCCGGCTACTAAACCGTGAGGCTTTCTTT
CDR3: CASSRLLNREAFF
J: TRBJ1-1
size: NA
V: TRBV4-3
D: NA

DNA: TGTGCCAGCAGCCCCCTCCTTCGGGACACTGAAGCTTTCTTT
CDR3: CASSPLLRDTEAFF
J: TRBJ1-1
size: NA
V: TRBV13
D: NA

DNA: TGTGCCATCTTGAGGGCTGCAGATACGCAGTATTTT
CDR3: CAILRAADTQYF
J: TRBJ2-3
size: NA
V: TRBV7-9
D: NA

DNA: TGTGCCAGCAGTTTGTCAAGGACAGGGGCAGGTGGGGATGGCTACACCTTC
CDR3: CASSLSRTGAGGDGYTF
J: TRBJ1-2
size: NA
V: TRBV27
D: TRBD1

DNA: TGTGCCAGCAGCGGTCGGAACACCGGGGAGCTGTTTTTT
CDR3: CASSGRNTGELFF
J: TRBJ2-2
size: NA
V: TRBV9
D: NA

DNA: TGTGCCAGCAGCTGGGGACAGGCTGAAGCTTTCTTT
CDR3: CASSWGQAEAFF
J: TRBJ1-1
size: NA
V: TRBV7-2
D: TRBD1

DNA: TGTGCCAGCAGTGAGGGGGGAGAGCAACAGCCCCAGCATTTT
CDR3: CASSEGGEQQPQHF
J: TRBJ1-5
size: NA
V: TRBV6-1
D: NA

DNA: TGCGCCAGCAGCCAAACCCCTAGCGGGGGATACAATGAGCAGTTCTTC
CDR3: CASSQTPSGGYNEQFF
J: TRBJ2-1
size: NA
V: TRBV4-3
D: TRBD2

DNA: TGTGCCAGCAGCTGGACAGGGAAAGAGACCCAGTACTTC
CDR3: CASSWTGKETQYF
J: TRBJ2-5
size: medium-sized
V: TRBV7-9
D: TRBD1

DNA: TGTGCCAGCAGCTTGGTGACACCCAACTCCTACGAGCAGTACTTC
CDR3: CASSLVTPNSYEQYF
J: TRBJ2-7
size: NA
V: TRBV5-5
D: NA